The 19 T cell receptor beta chains below all came from one sample that was sequenced in a study of T cells after yellow fever vaccination. Via MiXCR, TCRdb re-called the 5' RACE reads, giving one row per CDR3 protein. Of 150,000 to 200,000 distinct CDR3 sequences detected, about 11% appear once; the ten largest clones hold less than 40%. The source was CD8+ T cells sorted from PBMCs, collected 15 days after the yellow fever booster vaccination. Receptors were obtained from a young man who received the YFV17D yellow fever vaccine.

This clonotype has more than one count but fewer than ten. The genes are TRBV7-2 and TRBJ2-1; tentative D call: TRBD1 (5 bases). Trimming stripped 1 base from V and 0 bases from J, with 13 bases between. Germline V gives CDR1 SGHTA, CDR2 FQGNSA. This CDR3 spans 17 amino acids. CDR3: CASSLVGRPSSYNEQFF. The CDR3 nucleotides read TGTGCCAGCAGCTTAGTGGGGCGTCCCAGCTCCTACAATGAGCAGTTCTTC.

This clonotype was observed many times. The V and J genes are TRBV6-1 and TRBJ1-5, with 9 bases identical to TRBD1. The CDR3 covers 13 residues. V shed 7 bases, J shed 6 bases, and the junction held 4 bases outside the gene matches. The V gene's germline CDR1 is MNHNS and CDR2 SASEGT. The CDR3 coding sequence is TGTGCCAGCAACCGGGACAGGGTTCAGCCCCAGCATTTT. It translates to CASNRDRVQPQHF.

V usage is TRBV5-5 and J usage is TRBJ2-7, with TRBD1 identical over 8 bases. V trimming: 4 bases; J trimming: 5 bases; junction bases outside the gene matches: 5. Germline lookup yields CDR1 SGHKS and CDR2 YYEKEE (reference sequence). This CDR3 is 13 amino acids long. The CDR3 sequence: CASSPPGGNEQYF. As DNA, the CDR3 is TGTGCCAGCAGCCCCCCAGGGGGCAACGAGCAGTACTTC.

This clonotype was seen many times. The chain combines TRBV5-1 with TRBJ2-7, with D perhaps being TRBD1 or TRBD2 (5 bases each). CDR3 size: 14 residues. Germline V CDR1 and CDR2: SGHRS, YFSETQ. V lost 0 bases and J lost 0, with 7 bases in between. CDR3 sequence: CASSLERGSYEQYF. The CDR3 coding sequence is TGCGCCAGCAGCTTGGAGAGGGGCTCCTACGAGCAGTACTTC.

This chain uses TRBV3-1 with TRBJ1-4; D is possibly TRBD1 (5 bases). The CDR3 runs 15 residues. The V gene's germline CDR1 is LGHDT and CDR2 YNNKEL (reference sequence). The germline V and J ends were trimmed by 1 base and 5 bases, with 11 bases remaining between them. CDR3 nucleotide sequence: TGTGCCAGCAGCCAAGTGCTCGGGGACAATGAAAAACTGTTTTTT. It yields the protein CASSQVLGDNEKLFF.

This clonotype was found many times. The chain joins TRBV7-9 to TRBJ1-1; no firm D call. This CDR3 region has 14 residues. CDR1 and CDR2 (germline): SEHNR, FQNEAQ (reference sequence). V was clipped by 3 bases and J by 4 bases, with 12 bases between them. The CDR3 loop is CASSFESGSTEAFF. The CDR3 DNA reads TGTGCCAGCAGCTTTGAGTCGGGATCCACTGAAGCTTTCTTT. The variable domain in full, completed from reference TRBV7-9 and TRBJ1-1, reads DTGVSQNPRHKITKRGQNVTFRCDPISEHNRLYWYRQTLGQGPEFLTYFQNEAQLEKSRLLSDRFSAERPKGSFSTLEIQRTEQGDSAMYLCASSFESGSTEAFFGQGTRLTVV.

This rearrangement joins TRBV4-1 to TRBJ1-2; tentatively, D is TRBD1 (6 bases). Germline CDR1 MGHRA, CDR2 YSYEKL. The ends were cut back, 4 bases at V and 1 base at J, with 13 bases in the middle. CDR3 length equals 15 residues. The DNA for the CDR3 is TGCGCCAGCAGCCCAGGGGCAGGGATTAACTATGGCTACACCTTC. Translation: CASSPGAGINYGYTF.

This clonotype occurred many times. The rearrangement joins TRBV3-1 to TRBJ2-7; the match to TRBD2 covers 7 bases. Germline V gene sequence: CDR1 LGHDT, CDR2 YNNKEL (reference sequence). V lost 2 bases, J lost 4 bases, and 8 bases stayed unmatched. There are 15 residues in the CDR3. The CDR3 sequence: CASSQHGRGAYEQYF. For the CDR3, the DNA is TGTGCCAGCAGCCAACATGGGAGGGGAGCGTACGAGCAGTACTTC.

This clonotype was seen a few times. The rearrangement joins TRBV11-2 to TRBJ2-3; D call uncertain. The CDR3 has 13 amino acids. Trimming left V 4 bases short and J 4 bases short, with 9 bases between. In germline, CDR1 is SGHAT, CDR2 FQNNGV. CDR3 DNA: TGTGCCAGCAGCTCCCGCCTAGCAGATACGCAGTATTTT. It is translated as CASSSRLADTQYF.

This sequence joins TRBV10-3 and TRBJ2-5; tentative D call: TRBD2 (5 bases). Germline CDR1 and CDR2: ENHRY and SYGVKD. V lost 10 bases and J 4 bases, leaving 16 bases between the germline ends. This CDR3 spans 13 amino acids. CDR3 sequence (DNA): TGTGCCACTCGAGAGGGCGACGGAGAGACCCAGTACTTC. Translating gives CATREGDGETQYF.

This chain connects TRBV4-1 to TRBJ2-2; 7 positions agree with TRBD1. Losses at the gene ends were 3 bases for V and 1 base for J; bases not matched to a gene: 5. This CDR3 is built from 16 residues. Germline values: CDR1 MGHRA, CDR2 YSYEKL. DNA for the CDR3: TGCGCCAGCAGCCAGCCCGGGACAGAGAACACCGGGGAGCTGTTTTTT. Translating gives CASSQPGTENTGELFF.

This clonotype was picked up a small number of times. The chain couples TRBV19 to TRBJ2-5; possibly TRBD1 for D (5 bases). This CDR3 has 15 residues. Trimming removed 5 bases from V and 1 base from J, with 14 bases in between. The germline CDR1 and CDR2 sequences are LNHDA and SQIVND (reference sequence). The CDR3 loop reads CASSPRQTLQETQYF. Written as DNA, the CDR3 is TGTGCCAGTAGTCCAAGACAGACACTCCAAGAGACCCAGTACTTC.

A few counts support this clonotype. The J gene is TRBJ2-2, the V gene TRBV6-5, with D possibly TRBD1 on 5 matching bases. Trimming stripped 0 bases from V and 6 bases from J, with 8 bases between. In germline, CDR1 is MNHEY, CDR2 SVGAGI. This CDR3 has 14 residues. Written as DNA, the CDR3 is TGTGCCAGCAGTTACTCGGCAGGGCCCGGGGAGCTGTTTTTT. It yields the protein CASSYSAGPGELFF.

The chain couples TRBV29-1 to TRBJ2-5; no clear D. This CDR3 region has 12 residues. V was pared by 3 bases and J by 1 base, with 6 bases between. Looked up from germline, CDR1 is SQVTM and CDR2 is ANQGSEA. CDR3 amino acids: CSVDAVQETQYF. CDR3 nucleotides: TGCAGCGTTGATGCAGTCCAAGAGACCCAGTACTTC.

V is TRBV3-2 and J is TRBJ2-7; the D segment call TRBD1 is taken from the table without a DNA check. TRBV3-2 is annotated as a pseudogene. CDR3 size: 15 residues. CDR3 DNA: TGTGCCAGCAGCTCCCCGGGGGGTGTTACCTACGAGCAGTACTTC. Translating it yields CASSSPGGVTYEQYF.

This clonotype was counted ten times or more. The chain uses TRBV27 and TRBJ2-7; TRBD2 aligns across 9 bases. With 0 bases clipped from V and 9 bases from J, the junction kept 9 bases outside the gene matches. This CDR3 comprises 15 residues. The V gene's germline CDR1 is MNHEY and CDR2 SMNVEV (reference sequence). The CDR3 spells CASSLSMAGGPVQYF. For the CDR3, the DNA is TGTGCCAGCAGTTTATCGATGGCGGGGGGGCCGGTGCAGTACTTC.

This clonotype has more than one count but fewer than ten. The J gene is TRBJ2-2, the V gene TRBV11-2, with D perhaps TRBD1 (6 bases). The germline V gene encodes CDR1 SGHAT and CDR2 FQNNGV. The V end lost 1 base, the J end lost 6 bases, and 9 bases lay between the germline ends. CDR3 length: 14 amino acids. CDR3 sequence reads: CASSLGTEPGELFF. In nucleotides, the CDR3 is TGTGCCAGCAGCTTAGGGACAGAACCCGGGGAGCTGTTTTTT.

This clonotype was seen more than once but under ten times. The chain uses TRBV30 and TRBJ2-7, with no clear D. Germline-derived CDR1 and CDR2 are GTSNPN and SVGIG (reference sequence). The CDR3 consists of 12 residues. V dropped 4 bases and J dropped 0 bases, with 7 bases sitting between them. The CDR3 spells CAWTDNSYEQYF. DNA for the CDR3: TGTGCCTGGACTGACAACTCCTACGAGCAGTACTTC.

This clonotype was counted only a few times. The gene calls are TRBV10-3 and TRBJ2-7; 7 bases are a match to TRBD2. V dropped 3 bases and J dropped 1; count of bases not matched to a gene: 3. The CDR3 sequence is 14 residues long. Looked up from germline, CDR1 is ENHRY and CDR2 is SYGVKD. CDR3 sequence: CAISETAGSYEQYF. CDR3 nucleotides: TGTGCCATCAGTGAAACAGCGGGGTCCTACGAGCAGTACTTC.